This T cell receptor (beta chain) was sequenced for a study of Tregs in tolerant kidney transplant recipients. Study-level points and caveats: Donor-specific Treg expansion exceeded global Treg expansion in tolerant patients, suggesting antigen drive.

Turning to this clone: Antigen specificity is unknown.

Sequenced by immunoSEQ multiplex PCR; TCRdb stores in-frame clones only, minus some. The sample lists roughly 70,000 clones; around 87% were seen once. Related graft donors supplied nonmyeloablative bone marrow transplants, and mixed chimerism was transient. Germline CDR1 and CDR2: KGHSH and LQKENI. V dropped 3 bases and J dropped 2 bases, with 9 bases sitting between them. The CDR3 consists of 14 residues. The chain links TRBV18 to TRBJ2-3; D unresolved. Here the sequenced sample was CD4+ T cells from blood (PBMCs), taken 6 months after the transplant. This TCR was recovered from a human patient who received a combined kidney and bone marrow transplant. Some T cells may arise from the graft donor. This chain's CDR3 is CASSPSTPTDTQYF. DNA of the CDR3: TGTGCCAGCTCACCTAGTACCCCCACAGATACGCAGTATTTT.